These 7 T cell receptor beta chains originate from one sample sequenced in a study of shared clonotypes between healthy human individuals. Clones were sequenced by immunoSEQ multiplex PCR, and TCRdb holds only the in-frame ones, with some missing. The data hold around 2.5 million clones, with 93% observed a single time. Sequencing used naive CD4+ T cells from PBMCs. Subset described: CD45RA+ positively selected. The source is a man between 18 and 29 years old in good health. Some clones in this sample may be carry-over from other donors' samples.

The rearrangement uses TRBV28 and TRBJ2-1; 7 nucleotides match TRBD2. From germline, CDR1 is MDHEN and CDR2 SYDVKM. With V trimmed by 7 bases and J by 5 bases, 8 bases remained unmatched. There are 14 residues in the CDR3. The CDR3 region is CASMGGSSNNEQFF. CDR3 sequence (DNA): TGTGCCAGCATGGGCGGGAGTAGTAACAATGAGCAGTTCTTC.

The J gene is TRBJ2-3, the V gene TRBV7-2; 10 bases line up with TRBD2. The germline V gene encodes CDR1 SGHTA and CDR2 FQGNSA. This CDR3 is 17 amino acids long. V trimming: 1 base; J trimming: 4 bases; junction bases outside the gene matches: 8. The CDR3 sequence is CASSLGPGTSVPDTQYF. The CDR3 DNA reads as TGTGCCAGCAGCTTAGGGCCCGGGACTAGCGTCCCAGATACGCAGTATTTT.

A note on this clone: At one end, the junction sequence differs from germline, possibly due to a read error. CDR3 in amino acids: CATSDMRTSGSVNEQFF. In DNA form, the CDR3 reads TGTGCCACCAGTGACATGAGGACTAGCGGGAGCGTCAATGAGCAGTTCTTC. The gene calls are TRBV10-3 and TRBJ2-1; TRBD2 matches 13 bases. From germline, CDR1 is ENHRY and CDR2 SYGVKD. This CDR3 is 17 amino acids long.

This clone was found a few times. This same CDR3 is encoded by further DNA sequences in the sample. This chain joins TRBV13 and TRBJ1-5, with D uncertain. Germline CDR1 reads PRHDT; CDR2 reads FYEKMQ (reference sequence). The CDR3 sequence is 12 residues long. V was trimmed by 6 bases and J by 7 bases, leaving 10 bases between them. The DNA for the CDR3 is TGTGCCAGCAGTTTGAAAGGGCAGCCCCAGCATTTT. Amino acid sequence: CASSLKGQPQHF.

V gene TRBV6-5 combines with J gene TRBJ2-3, with unresolved D. This CDR3 comprises 12 residues. Trimming removed 10 bases at V and 3 bases at J, with 11 bases between. Germline CDR1 reads MNHEY; CDR2 reads SVGAGI. The CDR3 DNA reads TGTGCCACAGCGCTAGGGACAGATACGCAGTATTTT. Translated, it gives CATALGTDTQYF.

This chain connects TRBV11-3 to TRBJ1-1; D is perhaps TRBD1 (5 bases). This CDR3 has 16 residues. Germline values: CDR1 SGHNT, CDR2 YENEEA. V lost 4 bases and J 0 bases, leaving 15 bases between the germline ends. The CDR3 region is CASSSWGFPMNTEAFF. The CDR3 nucleotides read TGTGCCAGCAGCTCTTGGGGGTTCCCAATGAACACTGAAGCTTTCTTT. Using reference TRBV11-3 and TRBJ1-1 for the parts outside the CDR3, the full variable domain is EAGVVQSPRYKIIEKKQPVAFWCNPISGHNTLYWYLQNLGQGPELLIRYENEEAVDDSQLPKDRFSAERLKGVDSTLKIQPAELGDSAVYLCASSSWGFPMNTEAFFGQGTRLTVV.

The chain uses TRBV28 and TRBJ2-3; 11 bases fit TRBD1. J was trimmed by 5 bases and V by 7 bases; bases with no gene match: 11. Germline V CDR1 and CDR2: MDHEN, SYDVKM. This CDR3 has 16 residues. For the CDR3, the DNA is TGTGCCAGCACCCGTGTAGGGACAGGGGGTGGAGATACGCAGTATTTT. Translating it yields CASTRVGTGGGDTQYF. Full variable domain (rest looked up from reference TRBV28 and TRBJ2-3): DVKVTQSSRYLVKRTGEKVFLECVQDMDHENMFWYRQDPGLGLRLIYFSYDVKMKEKGDIPEGYSVSREKKERFSLILESASTNQTSMYLCASTRVGTGGGDTQYFGPGTRLTVL.